These 32 T cell receptor beta chains were sequenced from one sample in a study of T cell responses to AZD1222 COVID-19 vaccine. Here immunoSEQ multiplex PCR was the method, and the copy in TCRdb shows in-frame clones only, minus some. The sample has about 97,000 clones; 90% are singletons. The source material was peripheral blood, sampled on day 0 of AZD1222 vaccination. The receptors were sampled from an adult in good health.

The rearrangement uses TRBV10-3 and TRBJ2-2, with 9 bases lining up with TRBD1. This CDR3 has 16 amino acids. The trim removed 0 bases at V and 5 bases at J, leaving 4 bases unmatched. Germline assignment: CDR1 ENHRY and CDR2 SYGVKD. The CDR3 region has the DNA TGTGCCATCAGTGAGTCGGCGACAGGGGGGACCGGGGAGCTGTTTTTT. This translates into CAISESATGGTGELFF.

The V and J genes are TRBV3-1 (or the pseudogene TRBV3-2) and TRBJ2-7; no reliable D call. V gave up 0 bases and J gave up 5 bases, with 8 bases separating them. CDR1 is LGHDT, CDR2 YNNKEL, per germline (reference sequence). This CDR3 contains 13 residues. Here the CDR3 reads CASSQDFQDEQYF. As DNA, the CDR3 is TGTGCCAGCAGCCAAGATTTCCAGGACGAGCAGTACTTC.

The V call is TRBV5-8, the J call TRBJ2-2; a possible D gene is TRBD2 (6 bases). This CDR3 contains 13 residues. The germline gives CDR1 SGHTS, CDR2 YDEGEE. Trimming stripped 1 base from V and 6 bases from J, with 7 bases between. CDR3 sequence reads: CASSLRRAGELFF. The DNA for the CDR3 is TGTGCCAGCAGCTTGAGGAGGGCCGGGGAGCTGTTTTTT. The whole variable domain, remainder taken from reference TRBV5-8 and TRBJ2-2, is EAGVTQSPTHLIKTRGQQATLRCSPISGHTSVYWYQQALGLGLQFLLWYDEGEERNRGNFPPRFSGRQFPNYSSELNVNALELEDSALYLCASSLRRAGELFFGEGSRLTVL.

The gene calls are TRBV10-3 and TRBJ1-3; no clear D. Germline assignment: CDR1 ENHRY and CDR2 SYGVKD. Trimming removed 3 bases from V and 0 bases from J, with 9 bases in between. The CDR3 runs to 15 residues. CDR3 DNA: TGTGCCATCAGTGAAGGGCCGAACTCTGGAAACACCATATATTTT. Translated: CAISEGPNSGNTIYF.

The CDR3 coding sequence is TGTGCCAGCGCTTCAGCAGGGATCATTTATAATTCACCCCTCCACTTT. It specifies CASASAGIIYNSPLHF. The rearrangement uses TRBV28 and TRBJ1-6; D may be TRBD1 (5 bases). The CDR3 runs 16 residues. The ends were cut back, 8 bases at V and 4 bases at J, with 18 bases in the middle. The germline gives CDR1 MDHEN, CDR2 SYDVKM.

V gene TRBV7-8 combines with J gene TRBJ1-1; D uncertain. V gave up 5 bases and J gave up 4 bases, with 14 bases separating them. The CDR3 spans 14 residues. Germline loops: CDR1 SGHVS, CDR2 FQNEAQ. This CDR3 reads CASSPTTWGTEAFF. CDR3 DNA: TGTGCCAGCAGCCCCACCACCTGGGGCACTGAAGCTTTCTTT. Full variable domain (remainder filled in from reference TRBV7-8 and TRBJ1-1): GAGVSQSPRYKVAKRGQDVALRCDPISGHVSLFWYQQALGQGPEFLTYFQNEAQLDKSGLPSDRFFAERPEGSVSTLKIQRTQQEDSAVYLCASSPTTWGTEAFFGQGTRLTVV.

The chain couples TRBV5-1 to TRBJ2-7; D possibly corresponds to TRBD1 (8 bases). Trimming took off 1 base at V and 3 bases at J, with 17 bases between the two ends. The CDR3 loop spans 16 amino acids. Germline V gene sequence: CDR1 SGHRS, CDR2 YFSETQ. The CDR3 here is CASSLQAGQEHYEQYF. Written as DNA, the CDR3 is TGCGCCAGCAGCTTGCAAGCGGGACAGGAACACTACGAGCAGTACTTC.

This chain links TRBV2 with TRBJ2-5, with D maybe TRBD1 (6 bases). V was trimmed by 11 bases and J by 0 bases, leaving 10 bases between them. This CDR3 is 12 amino acids long. The germline CDR1 and CDR2 sequences are SNHLY and FYNNEI. CDR3 sequence: CAGRTDQETQYF. Written as DNA, the CDR3 is TGTGCCGGACGGACAGACCAAGAGACCCAGTACTTC.

The chain is built from TRBV9 and TRBJ2-5, with 10 bases identical to TRBD1. V gave up 0 bases and J gave up 5 bases; unmatched junction bases: 4. The CDR3 extends over 15 amino acids. CDR1 and CDR2 from the germline V gene are SGDLS and YYNGEE. CDR3 region: CASSVGDRGFETQYF. DNA of the CDR3: TGTGCCAGCAGCGTAGGGGACAGGGGTTTTGAGACCCAGTACTTC.

The chain has TRBV28 and TRBJ2-7; 9 nucleotides align to TRBD1. The V and J ends lost 7 bases and 6 bases, in that order; junction bases with no gene match: 10. Germline V lookup: CDR1 MDHEN, CDR2 SYDVKM. This CDR3 spans 14 amino acids. The DNA of the CDR3 is TGTGCCAGCATAGAGGCGACAGGGGGGACCGAGCAGTACTTC. It specifies CASIEATGGTEQYF. Drawing the rest from reference TRBV28 and TRBJ2-7, the complete variable domain is DVKVTQSSRYLVKRTGEKVFLECVQDMDHENMFWYRQDPGLGLRLIYFSYDVKMKEKGDIPEGYSVSREKKERFSLILESASTNQTSMYLCASIEATGGTEQYFGPGTRLTVT.

This rearrangement joins TRBV28 to TRBJ1-2; no definite D call. This CDR3 has 14 residues. Germline assignment: CDR1 MDHEN and CDR2 SYDVKM. The V end was cut by 5 bases, the J end by 3 bases, with 13 bases between. The CDR3 reads CASSRRVGDYGYTF. For the CDR3, the DNA is TGTGCCAGCAGTCGCCGGGTTGGCGACTATGGCTACACCTTC.

The chain employs TRBV5-8 and TRBJ2-7; D uncertain. The CDR3 is 12 residues long. Trimming removed 0 bases from V and 2 bases from J, with 3 bases in between. Germline CDR1 and CDR2: SGHTS and YDEGEE. CDR3 in DNA: TGTGCCAGCAGCTTGGGGGCCTACGAGCAGTACTTC. Amino acids: CASSLGAYEQYF.

The chain carries TRBV27 and TRBJ1-1; the D is unclear. This CDR3 is 13 amino acids long. The V end was cut by 3 bases, the J end by 3 bases, with 8 bases between. Germline-derived CDR1 and CDR2 are MNHEY and SMNVEV (reference sequence). CDR3 sequence: CASSFLGYTEAFF. For the CDR3, the DNA is TGTGCCAGCAGTTTTCTGGGGTACACTGAAGCTTTCTTT.

The V gene is TRBV3-1 (or the pseudogene TRBV3-2), the J gene TRBJ1-1, with D uncertain. Trimming cost V 4 bases and J 11 bases, with 17 bases left between them. Germline V gene data show CDR1 as LGHDT and CDR2 as YNNKEL (reference sequence). This CDR3 has 13 residues. The CDR3 reads CASSPRRVDVAFF. The CDR3 coding sequence is TGTGCCAGCAGCCCGAGGAGGGTTGATGTCGCTTTCTTT.

This chain joins TRBV20-1 and TRBJ1-2; a weak D match, TRBD1 (6 bases). V gave up 5 bases and J gave up 7 bases, with 11 bases separating them. This CDR3 comprises 11 residues. Germline CDR1 and CDR2: DFQATT and SNEGSKA (reference sequence). CDR3 sequence (DNA): TGCAGTGCTTCTCACAGGGTTGGCTACACCTTC. As protein: CSASHRVGYTF.

The rearrangement uses TRBV28 and TRBJ2-1; TRBD1 matches 8 bases. J gave up 8 bases and V 10 bases, and 10 bases lay outside the gene matches. The CDR3 runs to 13 residues. Germline-derived CDR1 and CDR2 are MDHEN and SYDVKM. DNA of the CDR3: TGTGCCACCACCCTGGACAGGGTCCATGAGCAGTTCTTC. Translated, it gives CATTLDRVHEQFF.

V is TRBV5-4 and J is TRBJ2-3; no definite D call. V was pared by 0 bases and J by 4 bases, with 3 bases between. The germline V gene has CDR1 SGHNT and CDR2 YYREEE (reference sequence). CDR3 length equals 12 residues. Here the CDR3 reads CASSLEADTQYF. The DNA for the CDR3 is TGTGCCAGCAGCTTGGAGGCAGATACGCAGTATTTT. The full variable domain, rest sourced from reference TRBV5-4 and TRBJ2-3, is ETGVTQSPTHLIKTRGQQVTLRCSSQSGHNTVSWYQQALGQGPQFIFQYYREEENGRGNFPPRFSGLQFPNYSSELNVNALELDDSALYLCASSLEADTQYFGPGTRLTVL.

This chain uses TRBV27 with TRBJ2-7; D is possibly TRBD1 or TRBD2 (5 bases each). The CDR3 sequence is 13 residues long. Between the trimmed V and J ends, which lost 6 bases and 3 bases, there was a span of 12 bases. Germline V gene lookup returns CDR1 MNHEY and CDR2 SMNVEV (reference sequence). The chain's CDR3 is CASSPGPLYEQYF. As DNA, the CDR3 is TGTGCCAGCAGCCCGGGACCTCTCTACGAGCAGTACTTC.

This clone was counted between two and nine times. J is TRBJ2-7 and V is TRBV13; 7 bases are a match to TRBD1. This CDR3 comprises 15 residues. The germline V gene has CDR1 PRHDT and CDR2 FYEKMQ (reference sequence). V lost 7 bases, J lost 0 bases, and 9 bases stayed unmatched. CDR3 bases: TGTGCCAGCACCTTTCCCGACAGGGTCTCCTACGAGCAGTACTTC. Its protein is CASTFPDRVSYEQYF.

The chain employs TRBV5-6 and TRBJ1-2; D is unresolved. The CDR3 runs to 14 residues. Germline lookup yields CDR1 SGHDT and CDR2 YYEEEE. Trimming removed 2 bases from V and 3 bases from J, with 11 bases in between. The CDR3 DNA is TGTGCCAGCAGCTTTTCTAGTCCGTACTATGGCTACACCTTC. Encoded protein: CASSFSSPYYGYTF.

The rearrangement uses TRBV19 and TRBJ1-2, with D possibly matching TRBD1 (5 bases). V was shortened by 5 bases and J by 4 bases, with 11 bases between the two germline ends. This CDR3 has 13 residues. Germline-derived CDR1 and CDR2 are LNHDA and SQIVND (reference sequence). This chain's CDR3 is CASSPRDAYGYTF. The CDR3 DNA follows: TGTGCCAGTAGTCCCCGGGACGCCTATGGCTACACCTTC.

This chain joins TRBV5-4 and TRBJ2-2, with TRBD1 matching over 9 bases. Trimming removed 5 bases from V and 7 bases from J; junction bases left unmatched: 9. This CDR3 has 15 amino acids. From germline, CDR1 is SGHNT and CDR2 YYREEE (reference sequence). The CDR3, as DNA: TGTGCCAGCAGGCTCAACAGGGGGCCCGGCGGGGAGCTGTTTTTT. Translated, it gives CASRLNRGPGGELFF.

This clone appeared a single time. The V and J genes are TRBV3-1 (or the pseudogene TRBV3-2) and TRBJ1-5, with TRBD1 as a possible D gene (6 bases). The ends were cut back, 2 bases at V and 0 bases at J, with 8 bases in the middle. CDR1 is LGHDT, CDR2 YNNKEL, per germline (reference sequence). There are 15 residues in the CDR3. The CDR3 nucleotides read TGTGCCAGCAGCCAACAGGGGAATAGCAATCAGCCCCAGCATTTT. Its protein product is CASSQQGNSNQPQHF.

This sequence joins TRBV6-6 and TRBJ1-4; possibly TRBD1 for D (6 bases). The CDR3 has 15 residues. CDR1 MNHNY and CDR2 SVGAGI come from the germline V gene (reference sequence). V lost 7 bases and J lost 3, with 15 bases in between. Here the CDR3 reads CASKRQGPSNEKLFF. In DNA, the CDR3 is TGTGCCAGCAAGCGGCAGGGGCCATCTAATGAAAAACTGTTTTTT.

V and J are TRBV6-5 and TRBJ1-4, with D tentatively TRBD1 (6 bases). The germline gives CDR1 MNHEY, CDR2 SVGAGI. The CDR3 contains 14 residues. V lost 5 bases and J lost 7, with 14 bases in between. In DNA form, the CDR3 reads TGTGCCAGCAGTCGAGGCGGGGGCAGTGAAAAACTGTTTTTT. Its protein is CASSRGGGSEKLFF.

Of note for this clone: Mismatch with germline at one junction end may stem from a read error. V gene TRBV12-3 or TRBV12-4 combines with J gene TRBJ2-1; 10 nucleotides agree with TRBD2. The CDR3 spans 13 residues. DNA for the CDR3: TGTGCCAGCTCCGGGACTAGCGCGGAAGAGATGGTCTTC. Its protein is CASSGTSAEEMVF.

The CDR3 DNA is TGCGCCAGCAGCCTCGATCTGGGTGAGCAGTTCTTC. This gives the protein CASSLDLGEQFF. This chain connects TRBV5-1 to TRBJ2-1; no reliable D call. The length of the CDR3 is 12 residues. The germline CDR1 and CDR2 sequences are SGHRS and YFSETQ. With 4 bases removed from V and 9 bases from J, the gap between germline ends came to 11 bases. Variable domain in full (rest from reference TRBV5-1 and TRBJ2-1): KAGVTQTPRYLIKTRGQQVTLSCSPISGHRSVSWYQQTPGQGLQFLFEYFSETQRNKGNFPGRFSGRQFSNSRSEMNVSTLELGDSALYLCASSLDLGEQFFGPGTRLTVL.

This chain connects TRBV6-5 to TRBJ1-2; 9 bases agree with TRBD1. Unmatched junction bases numbered 0, after V lost 4 bases and J lost 6 bases. CDR3 length: 12 amino acids. Germline V gene data show CDR1 as MNHEY and CDR2 as SVGAGI. CDR3 sequence reads: CASSWTGDGYTF. DNA of the CDR3: TGTGCCAGCAGTTGGACAGGGGATGGCTACACCTTC.

The chain is built from TRBV5-1 and TRBJ1-3; 9 bases are a match to TRBD1. J was trimmed by 0 bases and V by 1 base; bases with no gene match: 14. The V gene's germline CDR1 is SGHRS and CDR2 YFSETQ. The CDR3 sequence is 20 residues long. The CDR3 region has the DNA TGCGCCAGCAGCTTGAGGACGCCGGGACAGGGCTCTACCTCTGGAAACACCATATATTTT. Translation: CASSLRTPGQGSTSGNTIYF. Filled out from reference TRBV5-1 and TRBJ1-3, the complete variable domain reads KAGVTQTPRYLIKTRGQQVTLSCSPISGHRSVSWYQQTPGQGLQFLFEYFSETQRNKGNFPGRFSGRQFSNSRSEMNVSTLELGDSALYLCASSLRTPGQGSTSGNTIYFGEGSWLTVV.

The chain recombines TRBV6-6 with TRBJ1-3; TRBD1 might be the D (5 bases). Trimming removed 0 bases from V and 5 bases from J, with 14 bases in between. The CDR3 is made up of 16 amino acids. Germline CDR1 is MNHNY and CDR2 is SVGAGI (reference sequence). For the CDR3, the DNA is TGTGCCAGCAGTTACTCATCCCCCGGGGCTCGAAACACCATATATTTT. The encoded protein is CASSYSSPGARNTIYF.

The chain recombines TRBV6-5 with TRBJ2-7; no definite D call. V was cut by 4 bases and J by 2 bases, with 3 bases left in between. The V gene's germline CDR1 is MNHEY and CDR2 SVGAGI. The length of the CDR3 is 11 residues. CDR3 residues: CASSSPYEQYF. The CDR3 nucleotides read TGTGCCAGCAGTTCGCCCTACGAGCAGTACTTC.

This chain connects TRBV6-5 to TRBJ1-5; D ambiguous. The V end was cut by 8 bases, the J end by 2 bases, with 10 bases between. From germline, CDR1 is MNHEY and CDR2 SVGAGI. This CDR3 comprises 13 residues. This CDR3 is CASGRQGNQPQHF. The CDR3 region has the DNA TGTGCCAGCGGACGGCAGGGCAATCAGCCCCAGCATTTT.